These 20 T cell receptor beta chains originate from one sample sequenced in a study of blood T cell repertoires in COVID-19. Here immunoSEQ multiplex PCR was the method, and the copy in TCRdb shows in-frame clones only, minus some. The table includes some 99,000 clones, about 81% detected once. Sequencing was carried out using peripheral blood. The receptors were sampled from a man between 65 and 80 years old with acute or convalescent COVID-19.

This chain links TRBV6-5 with TRBJ1-5; 10 bases match TRBD1. The CDR3 contains 15 residues. V lost 8 bases, J lost 6 bases, and 10 bases stayed unmatched. Germline assignment: CDR1 MNHEY and CDR2 SVGAGI. The CDR3 coding sequence is TGTGCCAGCGGGAAAGGGACAGGGGAAGTTCAGCCCCAGCATTTT. Protein sequence: CASGKGTGEVQPQHF.

The sample holds a few counts of this clone. The chain recombines TRBV6-2 or TRBV6-3 with TRBJ2-7, with D perhaps TRBD2 (6 bases). The V and J ends lost 6 bases and 3 bases respectively, with 15 bases between them. Germline V gives CDR1 MNHEY, CDR2 SVGEGT. This CDR3 spans 14 amino acids. The CDR3 DNA reads TGTGCCAGCAGCCCCCGGCCGGGAGACTACGAGCAGTACTTC. Protein sequence: CASSPRPGDYEQYF.

This CDR3 is CASSRRTDGETQYF. The DNA of the CDR3 is TGTGCCAGTAGCCGGCGGACAGACGGAGAGACCCAGTACTTC. The gene calls are TRBV19 and TRBJ2-5; tentative D call: TRBD1 (6 bases). V was trimmed by 6 bases and J by 4 bases, leaving 15 bases between them. Germline V gene sequence: CDR1 LNHDA, CDR2 SQIVND (reference sequence). CDR3 length: 14 residues.

This clone has a handful of counts. This chain joins TRBV19 and TRBJ2-7; no clear D. With 2 bases removed from V and 0 bases from J, the gap between germline ends came to 5 bases. Germline V lookup: CDR1 LNHDA, CDR2 SQIVND (reference sequence). The CDR3 has 13 amino acids. CDR3 sequence (DNA): TGTGCCAGTAGTATAACAGCCTCCTACGAGCAGTACTTC. Residues: CASSITASYEQYF.

The rearrangement links TRBV9 to TRBJ2-2; D perhaps matches TRBD1 (6 bases). CDR1 SGDLS and CDR2 YYNGEE come from the germline V gene. Trimming removed 0 bases at V and 7 bases at J, with 16 bases between. CDR3 length equals 16 residues. In DNA form, the CDR3 reads TGTGCCAGCAGCGTAGTAGGTGGGGGCATGAGCGGGGAGCTGTTTTTT. Its protein product is CASSVVGGGMSGELFF. Full variable domain (remainder filled in from reference TRBV9 and TRBJ2-2): DSGVTQTPKHLITATGQRVTLRCSPRSGDLSVYWYQQSLDQGLQFLIQYYNGEERAKGNILERFSAQQFPDLHSELNLSSLELGDSALYFCASSVVGGGMSGELFFGEGSRLTVL.

The chain couples TRBV7-8 to TRBJ2-7, with TRBD2 matching over 9 bases. CDR1 is SGHVS, CDR2 FQNEAQ, per germline. The junction had 7 bases not matched to a gene; V was cut back by 3 bases and J by 4 bases. The CDR3 is 15 residues long. The CDR3 DNA follows: TGTGCCAGCAGCTTCTGGCGGGAGGGCCAGTACGAGCAGTACTTC. It codes for CASSFWREGQYEQYF.

This sequence joins TRBV28 and TRBJ2-6, with a possible D match to TRBD1 (6 bases). The germline V gene encodes CDR1 MDHEN and CDR2 SYDVKM. V shed 6 bases and J shed 2 bases, with 11 bases lying between them. CDR3 length: 15 residues. CDR3 protein: CASRPHRAGANVLTF. The CDR3 coding sequence is TGTGCCAGCAGACCCCACAGGGCTGGGGCCAACGTCCTGACTTTC.

The chain recombines TRBV12-1 with TRBJ2-7; the table's D gene call, TRBD1, was not cross checked with the DNA. TRBV12-1 is noted as a pseudogene. The CDR3 runs to 14 residues. The CDR3 region has the DNA TGTGCCAGCAGTTCCCGACAGGGGGCCTACGAGCAGTACTTC. As protein: CASSSRQGAYEQYF.

The chain employs TRBV28 and TRBJ2-4, with D unclear. Germline CDR1 MDHEN, CDR2 SYDVKM. V was shortened by 6 bases and J by 1 base, with 13 bases between the two germline ends. This CDR3 region has 15 residues. In nucleotides, the CDR3 is TGTGCCAGCAGCTCCCTTGGGCCCGCCAAAAACATTCAGTACTTC. It specifies CASSSLGPAKNIQYF.

Comments on this clone: Other DNA sequences in the sample encode the same CDR3. This rearrangement joins TRBV27 to TRBJ1-4; 9 bases agree with TRBD1. Losses at the gene ends were 8 bases for V and 4 bases for J; bases not matched to a gene: 8. CDR1 and CDR2 (germline): MNHEY, SMNVEV (reference sequence). CDR3 size: 15 residues. CDR3 bases: TGTGCCAGCTCCTCACCGGACAGGGGTAATGAAAAACTGTTTTTT. This translates into CASSSPDRGNEKLFF.

J is TRBJ1-5 and V is TRBV6-9; TRBD1 aligns across 8 bases. The germline CDR1 and CDR2 sequences are MNHGY and SVAAGI. This CDR3 is built from 14 residues. Losses at the gene ends were 8 bases for V and 1 base for J; bases not matched to a gene: 4. This chain's CDR3 is CASGYRGSNQPQHF. DNA of the CDR3: TGTGCCAGCGGATACAGGGGGAGCAATCAGCCCCAGCATTTT.

This clone was seen just once. This CDR3 reads CASTGTGAYEQYF. For the CDR3, the DNA is TGTGCCAGCACCGGGACAGGGGCCTACGAGCAGTACTTC. V usage is TRBV7-9 and J usage is TRBJ2-7; TRBD1 aligns across 10 bases. The V gene's germline CDR1 is SEHNR and CDR2 FQNEAQ (reference sequence). V shed 7 bases, J shed 2 bases, and the junction held 2 bases outside the gene matches. There are 13 residues in the CDR3.

The chain joins TRBV5-1 to TRBJ2-7, with 10 positions matching TRBD2. The CDR3 loop spans 15 amino acids. Trimming removed 4 bases from V and 2 bases from J; junction bases left unmatched: 6. The germline CDR1 and CDR2 sequences are SGHRS and YFSETQ. Here the CDR3 DNA reads TGCGCCAGCAGCCCCCGGACTAGCGGCCCCTACGAGCAGTACTTC. Translated, it gives CASSPRTSGPYEQYF.

V gene TRBV7-2 combines with J gene TRBJ2-7; tentatively, D is TRBD2 (5 bases). V was clipped by 5 bases and J by 0 bases, with 14 bases between them. The CDR3 totals 15 residues. The germline gives CDR1 SGHTA, CDR2 FQGNSA. CDR3 sequence: CASSPMTGSSYEQYF. The DNA for the CDR3 is TGTGCCAGCAGCCCGATGACGGGGAGCTCCTACGAGCAGTACTTC.

This clone was recorded a few times. The chain is built from TRBV19 and TRBJ2-7; 11 bases map to TRBD2. This CDR3 has 14 residues. Losses at the gene ends were 4 bases for V and 7 bases for J; bases not matched to a gene: 6. CDR1 and CDR2 (germline): LNHDA, SQIVND (reference sequence). In DNA form, the CDR3 reads TGTGCCAGTAGTAAGCTAGCGGGAGGAGGTGAGCAGTACTTC. This sequence encodes CASSKLAGGGEQYF. Complete variable domain (other parts from reference TRBV19 and TRBJ2-7): DGGITQSPKYLFRKEGQNVTLSCEQNLNHDAMYWYRQDPGQGLRLIYYSQIVNDFQKGDIAEGYSVSREKKESFPLTVTSAQKNPTAFYLCASSKLAGGGEQYFGPGTRLTVT.

V gene TRBV19 combines with J gene TRBJ2-7, with 10 bases matching TRBD1. There are 16 residues in the CDR3. J gave up 0 bases and V 2 bases, and 4 bases lay outside the gene matches. Germline V gene data show CDR1 as LNHDA and CDR2 as SQIVND (reference sequence). CDR3 amino acids: CASSIRGTGVSYEQYF. DNA of the CDR3: TGTGCCAGTAGTATAAGGGGGACAGGGGTCTCCTACGAGCAGTACTTC.

V and J are TRBV5-1 and TRBJ1-2, with 7 bases lining up with TRBD1. CDR3 length: 16 residues. V was pared by 0 bases and J by 4 bases, with 9 bases of the junction left unmatched. CDR1 and CDR2 (germline): SGHRS, YFSETQ. The CDR3: CASSLAEKGQLYGYTF. CDR3 DNA sequence: TGCGCCAGCAGCTTGGCCGAAAAGGGACAGCTCTATGGCTACACCTTC.

This clone was counted once. The chain links TRBV5-1 to TRBJ2-7, with a weak D call TRBD2 (6 bases). V was pared by 0 bases and J by 0 bases, with 10 bases between. The CDR3 loop spans 15 amino acids. Germline loops: CDR1 SGHRS, CDR2 YFSETQ. The CDR3 sequence is CASSLGGTASYEQYF. As DNA, the CDR3 is TGCGCCAGCAGCTTGGGCGGGACCGCCTCCTACGAGCAGTACTTC.

Only one count was recorded for this clone. V is TRBV4-2 and J is TRBJ2-3; D might be TRBD1 (6 bases). Germline-derived CDR1 and CDR2 are LGHNA and YNFKEQ. This CDR3 has 18 amino acids. Deletions cut 0 bases from V and 6 bases from J, with 22 bases between. The CDR3 DNA reads TGTGCCAGCAGCCAAGAATACTTAACAGGGAAGCCCGTGGATACGCAGTATTTT. Translation gives CASSQEYLTGKPVDTQYF.

V usage is TRBV27 and J usage is TRBJ2-1, with TRBD2 identical over 10 bases. CDR3 length: 15 residues. Germline CDR1 is MNHEY and CDR2 is SMNVEV (reference sequence). With V trimmed by 3 bases and J by 8 bases, 7 bases remained unmatched. The CDR3: CASSFIPSGSHEQFF. The CDR3 nucleotides are TGTGCCAGCAGTTTTATCCCTAGCGGGAGCCATGAGCAGTTCTTC.